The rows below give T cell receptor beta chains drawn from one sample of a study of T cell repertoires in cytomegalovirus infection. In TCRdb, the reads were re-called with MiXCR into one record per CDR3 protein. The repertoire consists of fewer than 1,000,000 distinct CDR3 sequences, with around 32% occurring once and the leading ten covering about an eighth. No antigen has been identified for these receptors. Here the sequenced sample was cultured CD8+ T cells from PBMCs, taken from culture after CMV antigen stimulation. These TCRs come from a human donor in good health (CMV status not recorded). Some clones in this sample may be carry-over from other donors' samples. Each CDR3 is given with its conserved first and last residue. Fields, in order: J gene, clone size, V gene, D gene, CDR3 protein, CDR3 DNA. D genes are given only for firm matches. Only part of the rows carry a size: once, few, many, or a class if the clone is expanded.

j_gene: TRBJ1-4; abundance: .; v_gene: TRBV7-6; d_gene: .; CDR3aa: CASSPTDSGRGKLFF; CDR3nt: TGTGCCAGCAGCCCCACTGACAGTGGGCGAGGGAAACTGTTTTTT
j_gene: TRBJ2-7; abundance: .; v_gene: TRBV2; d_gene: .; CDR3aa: CASQYVSPNEQYF; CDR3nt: TGTGCCAGCCAGTACGTATCCCCAAACGAGCAGTACTTC
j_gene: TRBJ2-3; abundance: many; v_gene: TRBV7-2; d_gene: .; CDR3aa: CASSLVPPGVFTDTQYF; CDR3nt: TGTGCCAGCAGCTTAGTCCCCCCAGGGGTGTTCACAGATACGCAGTATTTT
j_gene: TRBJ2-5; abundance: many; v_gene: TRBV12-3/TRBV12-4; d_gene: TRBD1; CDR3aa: CASSFFTGGDKETQYF; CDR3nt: TGTGCCAGCAGTTTTTTCACAGGGGGCGACAAAGAGACCCAGTACTTC
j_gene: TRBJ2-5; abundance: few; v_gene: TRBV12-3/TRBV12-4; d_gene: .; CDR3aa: CASSLEGFGGTQYF; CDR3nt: TGTGCCAGCAGTTTAGAGGGGTTCGGGGGGACCCAGTACTTC
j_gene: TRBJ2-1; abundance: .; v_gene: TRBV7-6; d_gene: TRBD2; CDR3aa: CASSFLAGGPAEQFF; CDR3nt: TGTGCCAGCAGTTTCTTAGCGGGGGGGCCTGCCGAGCAGTTCTTC
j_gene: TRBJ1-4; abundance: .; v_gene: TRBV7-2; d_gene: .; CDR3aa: CASSLVEGINEKLFF; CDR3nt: TGTGCCAGCAGCTTAGTTGAAGGGATTAATGAAAAACTGTTTTTT
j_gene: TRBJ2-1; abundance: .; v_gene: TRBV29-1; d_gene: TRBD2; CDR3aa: CSAAGGAHNEQFF; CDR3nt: TGCAGCGCCGCGGGGGGGGCCCACAATGAGCAGTTCTTC
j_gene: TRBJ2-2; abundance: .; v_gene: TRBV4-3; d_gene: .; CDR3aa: CASSQDIATGELFF; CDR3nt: TGCGCCAGCAGCCAAGATATAGCCACCGGGGAGCTGTTTTTT
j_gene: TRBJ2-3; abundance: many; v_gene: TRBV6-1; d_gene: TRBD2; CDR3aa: CASSEGVAGGVGDTQYF; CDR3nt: TGTGCCAGCAGTGAAGGGGTAGCGGGGGGGGTCGGAGATACGCAGTATTTT
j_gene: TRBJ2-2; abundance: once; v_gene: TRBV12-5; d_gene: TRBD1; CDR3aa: CASAYQGANTGELFF; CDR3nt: TGTGCTAGTGCCTATCAGGGGGCAAACACCGGGGAGCTGTTTTTT
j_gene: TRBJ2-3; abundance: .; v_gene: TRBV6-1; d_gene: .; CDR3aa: CANSDWARAGTTDTQYF; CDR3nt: TGTGCCAACAGTGATTGGGCCCGGGCAGGGACCACAGATACGCAGTATTTT
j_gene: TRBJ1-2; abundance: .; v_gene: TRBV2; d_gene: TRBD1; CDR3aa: CASSHTGDRYNYGYTF; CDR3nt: TGTGCCAGCAGCCATACAGGGGATCGGTATAACTATGGCTACACCTTC
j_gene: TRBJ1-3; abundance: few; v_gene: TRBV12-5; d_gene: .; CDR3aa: CASGLPGNTIYF; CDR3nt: TGTGCTAGTGGTTTGCCAGGAAACACCATATATTTT
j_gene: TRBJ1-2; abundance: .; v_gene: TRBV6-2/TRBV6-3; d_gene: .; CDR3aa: CASRTSTGYTF; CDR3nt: TGTGCCAGCAGAACCAGTACGGGCTACACCTTC
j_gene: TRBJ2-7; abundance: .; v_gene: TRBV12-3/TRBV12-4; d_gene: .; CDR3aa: CASSFWLDSYEQYF; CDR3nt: TGTGCCAGCAGTTTTTGGCTAGACTCCTACGAGCAGTACTTC
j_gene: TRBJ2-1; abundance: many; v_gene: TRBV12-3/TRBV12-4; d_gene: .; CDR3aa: CASTLQRSEQFF; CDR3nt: TGTGCCAGCACCCTTCAGCGAAGTGAGCAGTTCTTC
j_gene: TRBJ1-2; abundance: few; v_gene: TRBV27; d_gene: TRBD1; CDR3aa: CASSLTQGAGGYTF; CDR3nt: TGTGCCAGCAGTTTAACCCAGGGGGCGGGTGGCTACACCTTC
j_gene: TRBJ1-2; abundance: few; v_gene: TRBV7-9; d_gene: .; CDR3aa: CASSQGAPSTYGYTF; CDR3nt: TGTGCCAGCAGCCAAGGAGCCCCATCAACCTATGGCTACACCTTC
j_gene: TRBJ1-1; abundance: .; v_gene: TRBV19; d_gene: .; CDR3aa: CASSIGGVPEAFF; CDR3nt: TGTGCCAGTAGTATAGGGGGGGTCCCTGAAGCTTTCTTT
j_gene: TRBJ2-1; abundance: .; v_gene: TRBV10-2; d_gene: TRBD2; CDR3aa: CASSESTSGPYNEQFF; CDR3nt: TGCGCCAGCAGTGAATCCACTAGCGGCCCCTACAATGAGCAGTTCTTC
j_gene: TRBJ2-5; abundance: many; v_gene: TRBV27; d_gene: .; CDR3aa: CASSYMGSAQYF; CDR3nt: TGTGCCAGCAGTTACATGGGGTCGGCCCAGTACTTC
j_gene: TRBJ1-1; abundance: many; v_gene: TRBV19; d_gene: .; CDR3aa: CASTKDGGLNTEAFF; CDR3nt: TGTGCCAGTACCAAAGACGGTGGCCTGAACACTGAAGCTTTCTTT
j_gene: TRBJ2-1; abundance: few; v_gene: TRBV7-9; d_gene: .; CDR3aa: CASSMDGYNEQFF; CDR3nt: TGTGCCAGCAGCATGGACGGGTACAATGAGCAGTTCTTC
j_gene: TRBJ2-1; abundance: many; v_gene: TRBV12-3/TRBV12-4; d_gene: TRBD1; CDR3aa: CASSLIPYLSSGQGRSEQFF; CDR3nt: TGTGCCAGCAGTCTAATCCCCTACCTATCCTCCGGACAGGGAAGGAGTGAGCAGTTCTTC
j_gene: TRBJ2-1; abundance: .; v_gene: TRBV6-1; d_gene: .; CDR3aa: CASSGRISYNEQFF; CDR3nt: TGTGCCAGCAGTGGACGGATTTCCTACAATGAGCAGTTCTTC
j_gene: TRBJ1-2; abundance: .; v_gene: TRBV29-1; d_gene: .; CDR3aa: CSVATAHGYTF; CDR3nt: TGCAGCGTCGCCACGGCTCATGGCTACACCTTC
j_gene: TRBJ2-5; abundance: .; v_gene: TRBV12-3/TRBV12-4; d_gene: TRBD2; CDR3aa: CASSFSGGAETQYF; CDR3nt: TGTGCCAGCAGTTTCAGCGGGGGGGCAGAGACCCAGTACTTC
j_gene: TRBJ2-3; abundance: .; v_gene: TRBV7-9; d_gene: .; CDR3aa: CASSLLPGRSTDTQYF; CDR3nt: TGTGCCAGCAGCTTACTCCCGGGTAGGAGCACAGATACGCAGTATTTT
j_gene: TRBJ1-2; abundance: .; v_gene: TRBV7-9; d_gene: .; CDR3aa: CASSQVSPRDYGYTF; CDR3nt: TGTGCCAGCAGCCAGGTCTCCCCGCGGGACTATGGCTACACCTTC
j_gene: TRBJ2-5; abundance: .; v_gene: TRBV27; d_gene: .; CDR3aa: CASSLYFPVQETQYF; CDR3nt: TGTGCCAGCAGTTTATATTTTCCAGTCCAAGAGACCCAGTACTTC
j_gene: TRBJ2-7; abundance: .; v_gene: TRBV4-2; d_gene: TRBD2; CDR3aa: CASSQGTSASYEQYF; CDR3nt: TGTGCCAGCAGCCAAGGGACTAGCGCATCCTACGAGCAGTACTTC
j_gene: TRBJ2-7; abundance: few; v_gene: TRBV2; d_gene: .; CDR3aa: CASSESSSYEQYF; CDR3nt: TGTGCCAGCAGTGAATCCAGCTCCTACGAGCAGTACTTC
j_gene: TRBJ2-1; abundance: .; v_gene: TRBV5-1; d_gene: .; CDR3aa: CASSISGGGAKYNEQFF; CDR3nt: TGCGCCAGCAGCATTTCCGGAGGGGGCGCAAAGTACAATGAGCAGTTCTTC
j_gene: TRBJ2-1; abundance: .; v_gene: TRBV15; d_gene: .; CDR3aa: CATSRVEGYHEQFF; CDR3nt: TGTGCCACCAGCAGAGTGGAGGGGTACCATGAGCAGTTCTTC
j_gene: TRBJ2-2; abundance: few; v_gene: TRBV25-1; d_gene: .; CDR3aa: CASSELWVRDTGELFF; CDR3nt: TGTGCCAGCAGTGAATTGTGGGTGCGGGACACCGGGGAGCTGTTTTTT
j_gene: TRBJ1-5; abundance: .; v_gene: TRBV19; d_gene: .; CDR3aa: CASSDRPINQPQHF; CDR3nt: TGTGCCAGTAGTGACCGACCGATTAATCAGCCCCAGCATTTT
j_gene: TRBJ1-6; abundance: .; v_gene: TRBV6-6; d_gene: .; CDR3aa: CASSYTVMAVDPSSYNSPLHF; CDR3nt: TGTGCCAGCAGTTACACGGTGATGGCGGTGGACCCGAGCTCCTATAATTCACCCCTCCACTTT
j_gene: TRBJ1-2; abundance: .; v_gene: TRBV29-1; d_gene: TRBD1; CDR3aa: CSVEGRDRAFTF; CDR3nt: TGCAGCGTTGAAGGAAGAGACAGGGCGTTCACCTTC
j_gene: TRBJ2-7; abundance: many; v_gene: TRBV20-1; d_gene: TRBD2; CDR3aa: CSARSQGGGAFVEQYF; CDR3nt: TGCAGTGCTAGGTCCCAGGGCGGGGGGGCCTTCGTCGAGCAGTACTTC
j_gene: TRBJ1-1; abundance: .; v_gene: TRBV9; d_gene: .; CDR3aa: CASSPPDKNTEAFF; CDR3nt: TGTGCCAGCAGCCCTCCTGACAAAAACACTGAAGCTTTCTTT
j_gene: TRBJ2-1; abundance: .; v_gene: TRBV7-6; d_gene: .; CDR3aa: CASSFSTEQFF; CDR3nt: TGTGCCAGCAGCTTTAGTACGGAGCAGTTCTTC
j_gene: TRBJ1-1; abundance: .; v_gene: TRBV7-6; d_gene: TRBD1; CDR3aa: CASSLFRTGGDTEAFF; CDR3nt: TGTGCCAGCAGCTTATTTCGGACAGGGGGTGACACTGAAGCTTTCTTT
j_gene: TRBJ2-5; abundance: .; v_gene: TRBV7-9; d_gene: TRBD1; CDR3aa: CASSLLGQKKETQYF; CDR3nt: TGTGCCAGCAGCTTGCTGGGACAGAAAAAAGAGACCCAGTACTTC
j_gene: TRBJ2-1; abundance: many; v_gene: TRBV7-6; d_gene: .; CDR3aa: CASSLGGGAGYEQFF; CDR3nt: TGTGCCAGCAGCTTAGGTGGGGGGGCCGGGTATGAGCAGTTCTTC
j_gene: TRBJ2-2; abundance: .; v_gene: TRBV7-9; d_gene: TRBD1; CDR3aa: CASSLAGDRGQYPPNTGELFF; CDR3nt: TGTGCCAGCAGCTTAGCGGGAGACAGGGGGCAATACCCACCGAACACCGGGGAGCTGTTTTTT
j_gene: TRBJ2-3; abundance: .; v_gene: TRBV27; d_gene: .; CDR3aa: CASSLSGLTDTQYF; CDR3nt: TGTGCCAGCAGTTTATCGGGACTCACAGATACGCAGTATTTT